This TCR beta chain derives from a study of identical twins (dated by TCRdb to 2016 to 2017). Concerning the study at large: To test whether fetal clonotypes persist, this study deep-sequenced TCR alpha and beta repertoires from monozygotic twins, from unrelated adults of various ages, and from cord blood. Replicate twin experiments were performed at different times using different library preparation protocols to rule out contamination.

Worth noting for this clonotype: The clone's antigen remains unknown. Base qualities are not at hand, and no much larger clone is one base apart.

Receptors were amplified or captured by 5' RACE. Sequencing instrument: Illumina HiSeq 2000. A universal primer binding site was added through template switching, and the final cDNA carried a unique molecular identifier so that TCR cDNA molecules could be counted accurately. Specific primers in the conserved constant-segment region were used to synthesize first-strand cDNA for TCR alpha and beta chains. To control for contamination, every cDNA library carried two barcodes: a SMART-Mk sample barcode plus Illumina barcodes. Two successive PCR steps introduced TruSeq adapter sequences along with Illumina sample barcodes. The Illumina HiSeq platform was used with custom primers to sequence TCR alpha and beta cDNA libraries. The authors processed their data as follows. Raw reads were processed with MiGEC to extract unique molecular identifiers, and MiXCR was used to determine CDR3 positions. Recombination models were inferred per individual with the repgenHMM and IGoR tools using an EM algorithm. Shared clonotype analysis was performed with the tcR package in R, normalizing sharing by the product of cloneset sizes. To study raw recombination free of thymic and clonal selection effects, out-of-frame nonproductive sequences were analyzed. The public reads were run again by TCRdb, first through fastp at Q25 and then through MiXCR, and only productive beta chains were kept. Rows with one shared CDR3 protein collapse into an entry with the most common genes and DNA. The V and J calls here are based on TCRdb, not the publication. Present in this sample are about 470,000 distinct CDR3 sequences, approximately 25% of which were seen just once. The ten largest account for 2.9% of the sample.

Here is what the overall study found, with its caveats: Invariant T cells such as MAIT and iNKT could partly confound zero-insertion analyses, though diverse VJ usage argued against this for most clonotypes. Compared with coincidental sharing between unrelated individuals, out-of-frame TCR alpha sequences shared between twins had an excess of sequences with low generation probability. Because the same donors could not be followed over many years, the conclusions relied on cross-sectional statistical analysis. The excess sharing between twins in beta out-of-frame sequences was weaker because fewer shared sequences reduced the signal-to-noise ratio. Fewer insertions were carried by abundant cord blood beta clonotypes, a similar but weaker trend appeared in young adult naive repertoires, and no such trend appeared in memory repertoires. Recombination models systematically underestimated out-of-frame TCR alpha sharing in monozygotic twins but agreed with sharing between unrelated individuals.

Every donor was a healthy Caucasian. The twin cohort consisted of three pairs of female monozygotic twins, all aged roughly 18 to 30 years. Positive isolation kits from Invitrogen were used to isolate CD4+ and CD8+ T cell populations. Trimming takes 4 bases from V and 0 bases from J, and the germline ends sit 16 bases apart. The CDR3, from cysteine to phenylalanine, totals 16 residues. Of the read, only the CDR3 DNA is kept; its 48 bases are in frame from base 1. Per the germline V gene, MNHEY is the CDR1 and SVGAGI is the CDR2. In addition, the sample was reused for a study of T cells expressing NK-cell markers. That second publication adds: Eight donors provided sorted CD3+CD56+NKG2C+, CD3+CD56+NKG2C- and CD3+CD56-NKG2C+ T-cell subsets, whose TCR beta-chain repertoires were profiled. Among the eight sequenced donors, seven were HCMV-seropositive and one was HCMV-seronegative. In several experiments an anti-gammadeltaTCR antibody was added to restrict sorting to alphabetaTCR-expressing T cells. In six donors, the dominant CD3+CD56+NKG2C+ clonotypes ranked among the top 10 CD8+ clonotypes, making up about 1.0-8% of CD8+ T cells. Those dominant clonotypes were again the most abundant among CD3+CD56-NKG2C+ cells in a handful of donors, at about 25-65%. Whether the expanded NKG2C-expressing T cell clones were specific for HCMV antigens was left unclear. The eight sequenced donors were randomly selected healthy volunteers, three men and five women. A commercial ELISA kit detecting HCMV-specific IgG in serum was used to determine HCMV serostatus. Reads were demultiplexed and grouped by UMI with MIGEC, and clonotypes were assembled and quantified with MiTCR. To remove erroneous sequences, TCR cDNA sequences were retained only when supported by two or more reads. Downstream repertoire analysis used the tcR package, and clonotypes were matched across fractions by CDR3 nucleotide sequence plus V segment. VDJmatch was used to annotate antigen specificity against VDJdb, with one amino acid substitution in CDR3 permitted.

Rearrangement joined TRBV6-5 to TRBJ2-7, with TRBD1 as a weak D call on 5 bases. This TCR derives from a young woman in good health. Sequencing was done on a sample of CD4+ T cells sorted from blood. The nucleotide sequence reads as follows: TGTGCCAGCAGTTCTCCCCGCAGGGCGCTCTCCTACGAGCAGTACTTC. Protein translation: CASSSPRRALSYEQYF.